The sequence of this TCR beta chain was determined in a study of blood T cell repertoires in COVID-19. Overall study: The samples span acute and convalescent COVID-19 from the United States, Italy and Spain. PBMCs, B-cell-depleted T cells, or T cells provided the cDNA or gDNA that made up the material.

Worth noting for this clone: A read error may account for a junction end that differs from germline.

Germline CDR1 reads ENHRY; CDR2 reads SYGVKD. The CDR3 runs 14 residues. In the original workflow: Reference gene primer amplification in the assay estimated nucleated cell counts. TCRdb's copy holds only in-frame clones and misses some; the assay was immunoSEQ multiplex PCR. The DNA gave D and trimming, while V, J and clone size come from that table. The table lists around 160,000 clones, around 83% of them singletons. Sequences were obtained from peripheral blood. The J gene is TRBJ1-5, the V gene TRBV10-3; D uncertain. The TCR originated in a man younger than 35 with acute or convalescent COVID-19. Here the CDR3 DNA reads TGTGCAATCACTTTCATCGGGGTCGGTCGACCACAAAAGTTT. Translation gives CAITFIGVGRPQKF.